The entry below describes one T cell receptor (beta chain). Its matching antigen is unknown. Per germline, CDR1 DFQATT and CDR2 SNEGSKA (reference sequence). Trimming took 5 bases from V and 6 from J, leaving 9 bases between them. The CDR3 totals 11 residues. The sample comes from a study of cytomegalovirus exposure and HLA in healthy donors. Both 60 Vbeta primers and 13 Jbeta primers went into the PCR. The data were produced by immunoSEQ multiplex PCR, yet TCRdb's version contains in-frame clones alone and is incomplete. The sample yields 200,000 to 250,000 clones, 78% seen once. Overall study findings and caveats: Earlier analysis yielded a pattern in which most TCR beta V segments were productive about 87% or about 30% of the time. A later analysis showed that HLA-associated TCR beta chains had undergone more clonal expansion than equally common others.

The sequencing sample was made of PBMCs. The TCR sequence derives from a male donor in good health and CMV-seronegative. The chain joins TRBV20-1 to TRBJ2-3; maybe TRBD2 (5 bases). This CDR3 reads CSAETRDTQYF. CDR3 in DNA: TGCAGTGCTGAAACTAGGGATACGCAGTATTTT.